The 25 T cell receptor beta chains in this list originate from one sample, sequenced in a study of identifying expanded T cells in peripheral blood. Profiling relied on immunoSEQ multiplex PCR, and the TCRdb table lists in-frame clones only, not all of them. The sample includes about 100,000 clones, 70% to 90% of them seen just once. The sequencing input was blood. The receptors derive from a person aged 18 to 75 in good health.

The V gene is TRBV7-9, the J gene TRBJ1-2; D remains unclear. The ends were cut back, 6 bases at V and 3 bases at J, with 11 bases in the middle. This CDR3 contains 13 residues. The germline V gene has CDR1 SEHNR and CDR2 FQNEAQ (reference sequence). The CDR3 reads CASSYTGDYGYTF. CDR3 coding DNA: TGTGCCAGCAGTTATACCGGGGACTATGGCTACACCTTC.

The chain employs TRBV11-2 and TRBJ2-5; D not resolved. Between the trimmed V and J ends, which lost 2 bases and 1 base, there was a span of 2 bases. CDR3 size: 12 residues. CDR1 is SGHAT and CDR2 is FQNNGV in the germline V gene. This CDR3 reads CASSLTQETQYF. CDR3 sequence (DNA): TGTGCCAGCAGCTTAACCCAAGAGACCCAGTACTTC.

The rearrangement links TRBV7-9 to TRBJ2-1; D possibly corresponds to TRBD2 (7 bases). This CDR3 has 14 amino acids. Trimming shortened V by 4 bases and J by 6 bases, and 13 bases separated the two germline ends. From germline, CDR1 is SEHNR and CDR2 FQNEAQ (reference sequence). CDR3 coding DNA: TGTGCCAGCAGCTCCCGGGGAGGGGGCAATGAGCAGTTCTTC. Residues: CASSSRGGGNEQFF.

The CDR3 is CASSLVAGPYGYTF. In nucleotides, the CDR3 is TGTGCCAGCAGCTTAGTTGCAGGGCCGTATGGCTACACCTTC. The chain uses TRBV7-9 and TRBJ1-2; TRBD1 might be the D (5 bases). The germline V gene has CDR1 SEHNR and CDR2 FQNEAQ (reference sequence). Trimming cost V 1 base and J 5 bases, with 11 bases left between them. CDR3 size: 14 residues. The entire variable domain, with the rest obtained from reference TRBV7-9 and TRBJ1-2, is as follows: DTGVSQNPRHKITKRGQNVTFRCDPISEHNRLYWYRQTLGQGPEFLTYFQNEAQLEKSRLLSDRFSAERPKGSFSTLEIQRTEQGDSAMYLCASSLVAGPYGYTFGSGTRLTVV.

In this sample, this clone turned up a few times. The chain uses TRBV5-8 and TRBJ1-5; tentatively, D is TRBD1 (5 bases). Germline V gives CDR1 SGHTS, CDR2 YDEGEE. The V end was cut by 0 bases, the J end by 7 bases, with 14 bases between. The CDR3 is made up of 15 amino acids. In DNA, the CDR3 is TGTGCCAGCAGCTTGGGACAGAAGGTTTTGCAGCCCCAGCATTTT. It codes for CASSLGQKVLQPQHF.

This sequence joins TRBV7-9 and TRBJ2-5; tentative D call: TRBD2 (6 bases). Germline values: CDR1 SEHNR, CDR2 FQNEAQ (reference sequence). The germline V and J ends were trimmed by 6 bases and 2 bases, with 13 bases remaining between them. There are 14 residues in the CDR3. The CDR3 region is CASSYRDSQETQYF. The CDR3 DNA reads TGTGCCAGCAGTTACCGGGACTCTCAAGAGACCCAGTACTTC.

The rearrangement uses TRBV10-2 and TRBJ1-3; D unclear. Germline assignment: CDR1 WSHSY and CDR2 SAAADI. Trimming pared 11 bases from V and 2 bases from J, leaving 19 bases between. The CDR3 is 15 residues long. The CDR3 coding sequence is TGCGCCCCCCTTCTGAGAGCAGAGACTGGAAACACCATATATTTT. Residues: CAPLLRAETGNTIYF.

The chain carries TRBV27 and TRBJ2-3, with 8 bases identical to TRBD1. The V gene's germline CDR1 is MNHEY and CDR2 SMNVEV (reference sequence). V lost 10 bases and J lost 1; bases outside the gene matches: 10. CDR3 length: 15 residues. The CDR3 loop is CATRPRGLGTDTQYF. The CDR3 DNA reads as TGTGCCACCCGGCCCAGGGGGCTTGGCACAGATACGCAGTATTTT.

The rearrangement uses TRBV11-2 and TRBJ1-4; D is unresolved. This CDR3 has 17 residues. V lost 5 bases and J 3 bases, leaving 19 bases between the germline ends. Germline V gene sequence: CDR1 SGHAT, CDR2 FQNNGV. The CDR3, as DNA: TGTGCCAGCAGCCCCCTTTTTTATGGGAAGGCTAATGAAAAACTGTTTTTT. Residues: CASSPLFYGKANEKLFF.

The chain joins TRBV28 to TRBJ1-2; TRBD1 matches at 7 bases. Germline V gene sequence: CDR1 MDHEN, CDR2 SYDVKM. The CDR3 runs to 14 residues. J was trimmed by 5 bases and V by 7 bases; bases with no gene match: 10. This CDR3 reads CASITGGGFYGYTF. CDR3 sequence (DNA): TGTGCCAGCATCACTGGAGGGGGCTTTTATGGCTACACCTTC.

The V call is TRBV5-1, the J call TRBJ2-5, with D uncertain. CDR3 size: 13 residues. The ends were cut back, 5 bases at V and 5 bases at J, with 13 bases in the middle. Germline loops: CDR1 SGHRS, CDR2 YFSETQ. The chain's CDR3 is CASRTIGRETQYF. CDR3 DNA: TGCGCCAGCAGAACCATAGGAAGGGAGACCCAGTACTTC.

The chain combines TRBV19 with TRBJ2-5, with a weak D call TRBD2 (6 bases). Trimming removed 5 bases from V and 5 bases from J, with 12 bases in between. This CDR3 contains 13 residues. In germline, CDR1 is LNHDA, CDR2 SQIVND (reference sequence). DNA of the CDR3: TGTGCCAGTAGTTTGACGGAGGGGGAGACCCAGTACTTC. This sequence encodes CASSLTEGETQYF.

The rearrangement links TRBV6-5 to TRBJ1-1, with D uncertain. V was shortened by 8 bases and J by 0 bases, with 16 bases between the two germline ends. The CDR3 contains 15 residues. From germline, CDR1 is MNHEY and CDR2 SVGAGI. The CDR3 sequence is CASRYSQTLNTEAFF. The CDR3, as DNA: TGTGCCAGCCGATACTCCCAGACATTGAACACTGAAGCTTTCTTT.

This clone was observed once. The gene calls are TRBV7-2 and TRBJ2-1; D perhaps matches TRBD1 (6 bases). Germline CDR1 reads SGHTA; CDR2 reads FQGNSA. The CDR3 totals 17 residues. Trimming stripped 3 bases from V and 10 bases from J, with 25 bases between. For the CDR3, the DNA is TGTGCCAGCAGCTTTGGGGGCCCCGGGACCTCCCGGAGGGAGCAGTTCTTC. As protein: CASSFGGPGTSRREQFF.

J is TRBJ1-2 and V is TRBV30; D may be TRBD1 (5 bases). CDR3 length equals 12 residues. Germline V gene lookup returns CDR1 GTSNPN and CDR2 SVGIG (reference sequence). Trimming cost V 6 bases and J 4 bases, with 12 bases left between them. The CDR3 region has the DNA TGTGCCTGTCCCCGGGGGGTCTATGGCTACACCTTC. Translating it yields CACPRGVYGYTF.

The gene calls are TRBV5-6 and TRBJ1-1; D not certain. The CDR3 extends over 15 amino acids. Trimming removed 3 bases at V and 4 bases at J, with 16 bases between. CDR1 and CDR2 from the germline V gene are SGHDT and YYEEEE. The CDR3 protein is CASSSSDGRITEAFF. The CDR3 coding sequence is TGTGCCAGCAGCTCTTCGGACGGAAGAATCACTGAAGCTTTCTTT.

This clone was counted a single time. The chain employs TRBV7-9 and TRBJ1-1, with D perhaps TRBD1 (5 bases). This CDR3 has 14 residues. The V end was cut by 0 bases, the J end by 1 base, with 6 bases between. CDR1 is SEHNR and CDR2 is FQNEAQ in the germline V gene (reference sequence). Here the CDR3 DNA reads TGTGCCAGCAGCTTAGCGGGACCGAACACTGAAGCTTTCTTT. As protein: CASSLAGPNTEAFF.

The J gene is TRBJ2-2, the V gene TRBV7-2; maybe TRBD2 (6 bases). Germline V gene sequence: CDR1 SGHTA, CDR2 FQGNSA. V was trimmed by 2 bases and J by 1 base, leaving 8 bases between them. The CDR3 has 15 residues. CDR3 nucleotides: TGTGCCAGCAGCTTACAGGGAGGGAACACCGGGGAGCTGTTTTTT. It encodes CASSLQGGNTGELFF.

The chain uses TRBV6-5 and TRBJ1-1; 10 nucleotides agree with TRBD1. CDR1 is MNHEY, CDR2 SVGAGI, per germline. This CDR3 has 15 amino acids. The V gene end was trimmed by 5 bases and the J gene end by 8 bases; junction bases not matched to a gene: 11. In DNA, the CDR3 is TGTGCCAGCAGTCCCCTAGGGACAGGGGCTCTGGAAGCTTTCTTT. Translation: CASSPLGTGALEAFF.

CDR3 region: CASSLGAYGEQYF. The CDR3 DNA is TGCGCCAGCAGCTTGGGCGCCTACGGCGAGCAGTACTTC. The chain carries TRBV5-1 and TRBJ2-7, with D hard to call. Germline values: CDR1 SGHRS, CDR2 YFSETQ. Trimming shortened V by 0 bases and J by 6 bases, and 10 bases separated the two germline ends. There are 13 residues in the CDR3.

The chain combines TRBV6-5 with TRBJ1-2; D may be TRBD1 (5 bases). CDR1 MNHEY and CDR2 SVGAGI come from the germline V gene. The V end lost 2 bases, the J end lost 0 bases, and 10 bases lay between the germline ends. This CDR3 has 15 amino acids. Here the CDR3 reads CASSYSGATNYGYTF. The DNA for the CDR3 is TGTGCCAGCAGTTACAGCGGGGCCACTAACTATGGCTACACCTTC.

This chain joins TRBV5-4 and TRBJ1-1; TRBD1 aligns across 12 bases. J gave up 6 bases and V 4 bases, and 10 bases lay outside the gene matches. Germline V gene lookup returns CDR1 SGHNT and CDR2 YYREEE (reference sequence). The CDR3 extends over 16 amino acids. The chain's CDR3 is CASSPGDRGLMAEAFF. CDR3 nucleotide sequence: TGTGCCAGCAGCCCCGGGGACAGGGGGCTAATGGCTGAAGCTTTCTTT.

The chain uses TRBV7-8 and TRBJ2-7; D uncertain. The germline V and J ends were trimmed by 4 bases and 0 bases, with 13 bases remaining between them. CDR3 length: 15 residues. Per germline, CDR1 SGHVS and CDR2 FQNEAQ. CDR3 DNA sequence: TGTGCCAGCAGCTCGCACGACACAACCTCCTACGAGCAGTACTTC. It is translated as CASSSHDTTSYEQYF.

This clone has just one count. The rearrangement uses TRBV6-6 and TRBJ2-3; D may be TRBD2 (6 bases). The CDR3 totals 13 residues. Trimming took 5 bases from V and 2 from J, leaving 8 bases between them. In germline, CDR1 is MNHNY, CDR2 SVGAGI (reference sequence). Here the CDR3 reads CASSSGFTDTQYF. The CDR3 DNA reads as TGTGCCAGCAGTAGCGGGTTCACAGATACGCAGTATTTT.

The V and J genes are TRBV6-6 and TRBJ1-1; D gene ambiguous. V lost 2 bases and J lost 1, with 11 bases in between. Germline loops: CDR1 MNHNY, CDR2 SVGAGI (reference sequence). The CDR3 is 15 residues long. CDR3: CASSYEKVGNTEAFF. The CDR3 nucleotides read TGTGCCAGCAGTTACGAGAAGGTAGGGAACACTGAAGCTTTCTTT.